This passage covers 25 T cell receptor beta chains from one sample sequenced in a study of OX40 agonist ivuxolimab in advanced cancers. This table comes from immunoSEQ multiplex PCR, and its TCRdb copy is limited to in-frame clones, with some not included. In the table there are 21,000 or so clones, around 78% of which are singletons. This material consisted of CD4+ or CD8+ T cells sorted from blood, taken in a trial of the OX40 agonist ivuxolimab. The receptors originated from an adult with an advanced solid tumor such as melanoma, head and neck, liver or kidney cancer.

The gene calls are TRBV4-3 and TRBJ2-6; D tentatively reads TRBD1 or TRBD2 (7 bases each). This CDR3 comprises 18 residues. V lost 2 bases to trimming and J lost 4 bases, with 18 bases between them. Germline-derived CDR1 and CDR2 are LGHNA and YSLEER. CDR3 DNA sequence: TGCGCCAGCAGCCAAACTACAGGGAGGGGGCTAGGGGCCAACGTCCTGACTTTC. As protein: CASSQTTGRGLGANVLTF.

The V and J genes are TRBV5-6 and TRBJ2-7, with TRBD2 as a possible D gene (5 bases). Germline lookup yields CDR1 SGHDT and CDR2 YYEEEE. Trimming removed 0 bases at V and 5 bases at J, with 12 bases between. This CDR3 is built from 14 residues. CDR3 residues: CASSLDGVMDEQYF. The CDR3 region has the DNA TGTGCCAGCAGCTTGGACGGGGTTATGGACGAGCAGTACTTC.

The chain carries TRBV30 and TRBJ1-6; TRBD1 agrees at 9 bases. The CDR3 runs 13 residues. CDR1 GTSNPN and CDR2 SVGIG come from the germline V gene (reference sequence). Trimming took 8 bases from V and 6 from J; bases not matched to a gene: 5. Here the CDR3 reads CALTGGGNSPLHF. The CDR3 coding sequence is TGTGCCCTCACAGGGGGCGGTAATTCACCCCTCCACTTT. The variable domain in full, completed from reference TRBV30 and TRBJ1-6, reads SQTIHQWPATLVQPVGSPLSLECTVEGTSNPNLYWYRQAAGRGLQLLFYSVGIGQISSEVPQNLSASRPQDRQFILSSKKLLLSDSGFYLCALTGGGNSPLHFGNGTRLTVT.

Only one count was recorded for this clone. The chain recombines TRBV4-3 with TRBJ2-3; either TRBD1 or TRBD2 may supply D (6 bases each). The V gene lost 0 bases and the J gene lost 6 bases, with 19 bases spanning the gap. The CDR3 totals 17 residues. CDR1 and CDR2 (germline): LGHNA, YSLEER. CDR3 loop: CASSQEVGGGVSDTQYF. For the CDR3, the DNA is TGCGCCAGCAGCCAAGAGGTGGGGGGCGGGGTGAGTGATACGCAGTATTTT.

The chain uses TRBV5-4 and TRBJ1-4; the match to TRBD1 covers 8 bases. The V gene end was trimmed by 3 bases and the J gene end by 5 bases; junction bases not matched to a gene: 6. Germline V gene lookup returns CDR1 SGHNT and CDR2 YYREEE (reference sequence). The CDR3 has 15 amino acids. This CDR3 reads CASSSGDRGNEKLFF. The CDR3 nucleotides are TGTGCCAGCAGCTCAGGTGACAGGGGAAATGAAAAACTGTTTTTT.

The chain has TRBV5-6 and TRBJ2-6; the match to TRBD2 covers 9 bases. This CDR3 has 18 residues. V lost 1 base and J lost 1; bases outside the gene matches: 6. From germline, CDR1 is SGHDT and CDR2 YYEEEE. The CDR3 nucleotides are TGTGCCAGCAGCTTGTGGCCTAGCGGGAATTCTGGGGCCAACGTCCTGACTTTC. This sequence encodes CASSLWPSGNSGANVLTF.

The rearrangement joins TRBV4-1 to TRBJ1-5, with 8 bases aligning to TRBD1. The CDR3 is made up of 17 amino acids. The germline CDR1 and CDR2 sequences are MGHRA and YSYEKL. V was pared by 0 bases and J by 7 bases, with 11 bases of the junction left unmatched. The CDR3 region has the DNA TGCGCCAGCAGCCAAGATTTTAGGACAGGGAAAGGACAGCCCCAGCATTTT. Translated, it gives CASSQDFRTGKGQPQHF.

V gene TRBV19 combines with J gene TRBJ2-1; D gene uncertain. The ends were cut back, 5 bases at V and 0 bases at J, with 11 bases in the middle. From germline, CDR1 is LNHDA and CDR2 SQIVND (reference sequence). The CDR3 contains 15 residues. The CDR3 region has the DNA TGTGCCAGTAGTGGTCTTGGGGTCTCCTACAATGAGCAGTTCTTC. Amino acid sequence: CASSGLGVSYNEQFF.

This chain links TRBV6-5 with TRBJ2-1, with D perhaps matching TRBD2 (6 bases). Trimming took 6 bases from V and 7 from J, leaving 13 bases between them. CDR1 is MNHEY, CDR2 SVGAGI, per germline. The CDR3 sequence is 13 residues long. The CDR3 reads CASRERGGNEQFF. The CDR3 DNA is TGTGCCAGCAGGGAACGGGGAGGAAATGAGCAGTTCTTC.

J is TRBJ1-6 and V is TRBV5-1; TRBD1 aligns across 7 bases. This CDR3 is built from 15 residues. The germline CDR1 and CDR2 sequences are SGHRS and YFSETQ. Losses at the gene ends were 4 bases for V and 7 bases for J; bases not matched to a gene: 8. Here the CDR3 DNA reads TGCGCCAGCAGCGCCAAACAGGGGCAAAATTCACCCCTCCACTTT. Its protein is CASSAKQGQNSPLHF.

The chain couples TRBV18 to TRBJ1-2; no clear D. The germline CDR1 and CDR2 sequences are KGHSH and LQKENI. V was clipped by 3 bases and J by 2 bases, with 10 bases between them. The CDR3 has 14 amino acids. CDR3 nucleotide sequence: TGTGCCAGCTCACCTAGCAACGGGAACTATGGCTACACCTTC. The encoded protein is CASSPSNGNYGYTF.

DNA of the CDR3: TGTGCCAGCAGACTTAGCGGTTCTTCCTACAATGAGCAGTTCTTC. Encoded protein: CASRLSGSSYNEQFF. The chain is built from TRBV6-5 and TRBJ2-1; possible D gene TRBD2, 6 bases. The germline V gene encodes CDR1 MNHEY and CDR2 SVGAGI. The V end lost 6 bases, the J end lost 1 base, and 13 bases lay between the germline ends. There are 15 residues in the CDR3.

The CDR3 DNA reads TGTGCCAGCAGACCCCCGTCGGGGGCCTACGAGCAGTACTTC. Translating it yields CASRPPSGAYEQYF. This rearrangement joins TRBV6-5 to TRBJ2-7, with D tentatively TRBD2 (6 bases). Trimming took 6 bases from V and 2 from J, leaving 14 bases between them. Germline CDR1 reads MNHEY; CDR2 reads SVGAGI. The CDR3 sequence is 14 residues long.

The chain couples TRBV7-9 to TRBJ1-2; 8 bases align to TRBD1. V was clipped by 5 bases and J by 4 bases; unmatched bases: 6. CDR1 and CDR2 (germline): SEHNR, FQNEAQ (reference sequence). The CDR3 consists of 14 residues. The CDR3 is CASSPGQGFYGYTF. The CDR3 DNA follows: TGTGCCAGCAGCCCCGGACAGGGCTTCTATGGCTACACCTTC.

The rearrangement uses TRBV18 and TRBJ1-1; D not certain. The CDR3 extends over 13 amino acids. Trimming removed 5 bases from V and 2 bases from J, with 9 bases in between. Germline V gives CDR1 KGHSH, CDR2 LQKENI. The CDR3 DNA sequence: TGTGCCAGCTCAGGAGACCAAAACACTGAAGCTTTCTTT. Its protein product is CASSGDQNTEAFF.

This clone was picked up one time. The chain is built from TRBV19 and TRBJ2-1; D is unresolved. The CDR3 contains 14 residues. Germline V lookup: CDR1 LNHDA, CDR2 SQIVND (reference sequence). Trimming left V 3 bases short and J 9 bases short, with 15 bases between. CDR3 sequence: CASSMRRSFPEQFF. The CDR3, as DNA: TGTGCCAGTAGTATGAGAAGGTCCTTCCCTGAGCAGTTCTTC.

The chain couples TRBV11-2 to TRBJ1-1; possibly TRBD1 for D (6 bases). The V end was cut by 5 bases, the J end by 7 bases, with 14 bases between. Germline V gives CDR1 SGHAT, CDR2 FQNNGV. The CDR3 covers 13 residues. The CDR3 loop is CASSPGAGVEAFF. CDR3 coding DNA: TGTGCCAGCAGCCCAGGGGCAGGCGTTGAAGCTTTCTTT.

The rearrangement uses TRBV15 and TRBJ2-6; possibly TRBD2 for D (5 bases). V was clipped by 0 bases and J by 0 bases, with 6 bases between them. CDR3 length: 16 residues. Germline V CDR1 and CDR2: LNHNV, YYDKDF (reference sequence). CDR3 region: CATSRDGSSGANVLTF. In DNA form, the CDR3 reads TGTGCCACCAGCAGAGATGGGAGCTCTGGGGCCAACGTCCTGACTTTC.

The V gene is TRBV14, the J gene TRBJ1-2; D is ambiguous. This CDR3 has 11 amino acids. Germline-derived CDR1 and CDR2 are SGHDN and FVKESK. V lost 0 bases and J lost 5, with 1 base in between. Here the CDR3 reads CASSQDYGYTF. The CDR3 nucleotides are TGTGCCAGCAGCCAAGATTATGGCTACACCTTC.

The chain uses TRBV6-1 and TRBJ2-1; perhaps D is TRBD1 or TRBD2 (6 bases each). CDR3 length: 15 residues. CDR1 and CDR2 from the germline V gene are MNHNS and SASEGT. V dropped 3 bases and J dropped 4 bases, with 13 bases sitting between them. CDR3 loop: CASSETGGGYNEQFF. For the CDR3, the DNA is TGTGCCAGCAGTGAGACCGGAGGGGGATACAATGAGCAGTTCTTC.

V is TRBV7-2 and J is TRBJ1-1, with D perhaps matching TRBD1 (6 bases). The germline gives CDR1 SGHTA, CDR2 FQGNSA. The CDR3 covers 16 residues. Trimming shortened V by 3 bases and J by 3 bases, and 17 bases separated the two germline ends. In DNA form, the CDR3 reads TGTGCCAGCAGCTTGGGGTCCGGGGGCCTCTACACTGAAGCTTTCTTT. This codes for CASSLGSGGLYTEAFF. Variable domain in full (rest from reference TRBV7-2 and TRBJ1-1): GAGVSQSPSNKVTEKGKDVELRCDPISGHTALYWYRQSLGQGLEFLIYFQGNSAPDKSGLPSDRFSAERTGGSVSTLTIQRTQQEDSAVYLCASSLGSGGLYTEAFFGQGTRLTVV.

This chain connects TRBV25-1 to TRBJ1-2; 7 positions match TRBD1. Germline V CDR1 and CDR2: MGHDK, SYGVNS. There are 14 residues in the CDR3. V lost 7 bases to trimming and J lost 2 bases; unmatched junction nucleotides: 7. Written as DNA, the CDR3 is TGTGCCAGCACCCTGGGGGACAGAAACTATGGCTACACCTTC. Translation gives CASTLGDRNYGYTF.

This chain joins TRBV23-1 and TRBJ2-7; D remains ambiguous. TRBV23-1 is an ORF, and what it does is uncertain. The V gene lost 0 bases and the J gene lost 2 bases, with 11 bases spanning the gap. CDR3 length equals 15 residues. DNA for the CDR3: TGCGCCAGCAGTCAATCCCGAGCGAGCCCCTACGAGCAGTACTTC. Protein: CASSQSRASPYEQYF.

DNA of the CDR3: TGTGCCAGCAGCATAGGACGGACAGGGAACTATGGCTACACCTTC. It translates to CASSIGRTGNYGYTF. The V and J genes are TRBV9 and TRBJ1-2; TRBD1 matches 8 bases. The CDR3 extends over 15 amino acids. CDR1 and CDR2 from the germline V gene are SGDLS and YYNGEE. V shed 4 bases and J 2 bases; nucleotides not matched to a gene: 7.

The V call is TRBV28, the J call TRBJ1-3, with D possibly being TRBD1 (5 bases). Germline loops: CDR1 MDHEN, CDR2 SYDVKM. This CDR3 has 14 amino acids. The V end lost 7 bases, the J end lost 8 bases, and 18 bases lay between the germline ends. Here the CDR3 reads CASTPRGGDDTIYF. CDR3 in DNA: TGTGCCAGCACCCCCCGCGGGGGTGACGACACCATATATTTT. The variable domain in full, with the rest retrieved from reference TRBV28 and TRBJ1-3, is DVKVTQSSRYLVKRTGEKVFLECVQDMDHENMFWYRQDPGLGLRLIYFSYDVKMKEKGDIPEGYSVSREKKERFSLILESASTNQTSMYLCASTPRGGDDTIYFGEGSWLTVV.